These 22 T cell receptor beta chains share one sample of origin, sequenced in a study of read filtering for tumor transcriptome and immune sequencing. The library was built from about 400 ng RNA with molecular barcoded adaptors for alpha/delta and beta/gamma chains. Using its own MiXCR run on the reads, TCRdb lists one record per CDR3 protein. The sample has tens of thousands of distinct CDR3 sequences, roughly 13% seen once. The sequencing input was a population of CD138-negative cells sorted from bone marrow. The receptors here all came from a donor at least 40 years old with multiple myeloma.

For this clonotype: Germline and junction disagree at one end, which may indicate a read error. V and J are TRBV24-1 and TRBJ2-3; D not resolved. This CDR3 has 14 residues. Germline V CDR1 and CDR2: KGHDR, SFDVKD. CDR3 nucleotides: TGTGCCACCAGTGACGCAACTATCACAGATACGCAGTACTTT. Protein product: CATSDATITDTQYF.

In this sample, this clonotype turned up many times. The chain has TRBV28 and TRBJ1-1; tentatively, D is TRBD1 (5 bases). V was clipped by 6 bases and J by 11 bases, with 16 bases between them. The CDR3 is 12 amino acids. Germline V gene data show CDR1 as MDHEN and CDR2 as SYDVKM. The CDR3 is CASSRRGGAAFF. Here the CDR3 DNA reads TGTGCCAGCAGCCGCCGGGGAGGGGCGGCTTTCTTT.

This clonotype has a count of ten or more. The chain employs TRBV12-3 or TRBV12-4 and TRBJ2-1; D call uncertain. The DNA end lines up better with TRBJ2-7; the J call may be wrong. CDR3 length: 12 residues. CDR3 DNA sequence: TGTGCCAGCAGCTCATCGGTCTCCGAGCAGTACTTC. Translated, it gives CASSSSVSEQYF.

The V gene is TRBV7-8, the J gene TRBJ1-2; no reliable D call. The CDR3 consists of 14 residues. V was shortened by 1 base and J by 6 bases, with 12 bases between the two germline ends. Per the germline V gene, CDR1 is SGHVS and CDR2 is FQNEAQ. The CDR3 sequence: CASSLEPRLDGYTF. In DNA, the CDR3 is TGTGCCAGCAGCTTAGAACCCCGCCTAGATGGCTACACCTTC.

This clonotype occurred many times. The chain couples TRBV2 to TRBJ2-1, with 8 bases lining up with TRBD1. The V gene's germline CDR1 is SNHLY and CDR2 FYNNEI. With V trimmed by 8 bases and J by 9 bases, 15 bases remained unmatched. The CDR3 spans 15 residues. In DNA form, the CDR3 reads TGTGCCAGCGGGGCAGGGGGCGGACGCAACCCTGAGCAGTTCTTC. It yields the protein CASGAGGGRNPEQFF.

This clonotype has ten or more counts. The chain has TRBV20-1 and TRBJ2-3; TRBD2 matches 11 bases. CDR1 and CDR2 from the germline V gene are DFQATT and SNEGSKA (reference sequence). Trimming removed 2 bases from V and 6 bases from J; junction bases left unmatched: 4. The length of the CDR3 is 14 residues. CDR3 coding DNA: TGCAGTGCTAGACTAGCGGGAGGTTCGGATACGCAGTATTTT. Translated: CSARLAGGSDTQYF.

V gene TRBV28 combines with J gene TRBJ1-5; perhaps TRBD1 as D (5 bases). The V end lost 5 bases, the J end lost 2 bases, and 10 bases lay between the germline ends. Germline V lookup: CDR1 MDHEN, CDR2 SYDVKM. CDR3 length: 14 amino acids. CDR3 sequence: CASSTQTGNQPQHF. CDR3 DNA sequence: TGTGCCAGCAGTACGCAGACAGGCAATCAGCCCCAGCATTTT.

There are many counts of this clonotype. This sequence joins TRBV11-3 and TRBJ1-1; no clear D gene. Trimming took off 0 bases at V and 1 base at J, with 9 bases between the two ends. Germline CDR1 and CDR2: SGHNT and YENEEA. This CDR3 spans 15 amino acids. CDR3 coding DNA: TGTGCCAGCAGCTTAGATCCGGAAGCGAACACTGAAGCTTTCTTT. It translates to CASSLDPEANTEAFF.

V gene TRBV7-2 combines with J gene TRBJ2-7, with a weak D call TRBD1 (6 bases). This CDR3 comprises 14 residues. Trimming cost V 1 base and J 4 bases, with 11 bases left between them. Germline CDR1 SGHTA, CDR2 FQGNSA. This CDR3 is CASSLGAQGYEQYF. For the CDR3, the DNA is TGTGCCAGCAGCTTAGGGGCACAGGGTTACGAGCAGTACTTC.

This clonotype was found many times. The chain links TRBV10-3 to TRBJ2-3; no clear D gene. V lost 3 bases and J lost 0, with 13 bases in between. Germline CDR1 reads ENHRY; CDR2 reads SYGVKD. The CDR3 loop spans 16 amino acids. CDR3 coding DNA: TGTGCCATCAGTGAAAATTCCAGACCTAGCACAGATACGCAGTATTTT. This encodes CAISENSRPSTDTQYF.

This clonotype was observed at least ten times. The rearrangement links TRBV15 to TRBJ1-1, with D possibly being TRBD1 (5 bases). Trimming pared 3 bases from V and 1 base from J, leaving 18 bases between. CDR3 length equals 17 residues. Germline CDR1 LNHNV, CDR2 YYDKDF (reference sequence). The CDR3 loop reads CATSSTGRGPRNTEAFF. The DNA of the CDR3 is TGTGCCACCAGCAGCACCGGACGGGGACCACGGAACACTGAAGCTTTCTTT.

This clonotype was picked up a small number of times. The chain recombines TRBV29-1 with TRBJ2-1; 14 nucleotides align to TRBD2. This CDR3 has 14 amino acids. The germline gives CDR1 SQVTM, CDR2 ANQGSEA. The ends lost 6 bases at V and 9 bases at J; junction bases unmatched: 7. CDR3 amino acids: CSVETSGRVGEQFF. Here the CDR3 DNA reads TGCAGCGTAGAGACTAGCGGGAGGGTTGGTGAGCAGTTCTTC.

This clonotype was counted ten times or more. The chain is built from TRBV19 and TRBJ1-5; D is unresolved. The germline gives CDR1 LNHDA, CDR2 SQIVND (reference sequence). The V end was cut by 3 bases, the J end by 5 bases, with 17 bases between. This CDR3 is built from 16 residues. The CDR3 nucleotides are TGTGCCAGTAGTATCTCCCGGGGTACCCGCGATCAGCCCCAGCATTTT. Translation: CASSISRGTRDQPQHF.

This clonotype appeared a few times. Given a far larger clone just one base away, this is likely a sequencing read error. The chain recombines TRBV7-2 with TRBJ2-1; D possibly corresponds to TRBD1 (6 bases). The CDR3 has 14 amino acids. Germline assignment: CDR1 SGHTA and CDR2 FQGNSA. The CDR3 DNA is TGTGCCGGCAGCCCCCGGACAGCTCGCAATGAGCAGTTCTTC. Encoded protein: CAGSPRTARNEQFF.

This chain links TRBV14 with TRBJ2-2, with D maybe TRBD2 (6 bases). Trimming left V 6 bases short and J 13 bases short, with 24 bases between. The germline CDR1 and CDR2 sequences are SGHDN and FVKESK. The CDR3 is made up of 15 amino acids. The CDR3, as DNA: TGTGCCAGCAGGATTACGGGGGTACACACCGTGGGGCTGTTTTTT. Amino acids: CASRITGVHTVGLFF.

At least ten counts were recorded for this clonotype. The chain has TRBV6-2 or TRBV6-3 and TRBJ2-3; the match to TRBD2 covers 11 bases. Germline V gene sequence: CDR1 MNHEY, CDR2 SVGEGT. This CDR3 is built from 13 residues. Trimming cost V 6 bases and J 8 bases; bases outside gene matches: 4. CDR3 bases: TGTGCCAGCAGCCCCCTAGCGGGAGGTACGCAGTATTTT. It is translated as CASSPLAGGTQYF.

The chain recombines TRBV10-3 with TRBJ2-7; 8 nucleotides line up with TRBD1. The V gene end was trimmed by 3 bases and the J gene end by 6 bases; junction bases not matched to a gene: 7. Germline CDR1 and CDR2: ENHRY and SYGVKD. This CDR3 has 14 amino acids. CDR3 in DNA: TGTGCCATCAGTGAAACTAACAGGGGGACCGAGCAGTACTTC. Protein sequence: CAISETNRGTEQYF.

The chain combines TRBV20-1 with TRBJ1-2; D is undetermined. The V gene lost 0 bases and the J gene lost 3 bases, with 11 bases spanning the gap. The CDR3 covers 14 residues. Germline lookup yields CDR1 DFQATT and CDR2 SNEGSKA (reference sequence). CDR3 sequence reads: CSARDLQEYYGYTF. The CDR3 nucleotides are TGCAGTGCTAGAGATCTGCAGGAGTACTATGGCTACACCTTC.

This clonotype was seen only a few times. This chain connects TRBV20-1 to TRBJ2-2; D may be TRBD1 (5 bases). V dropped 3 bases and J dropped 5 bases, with 19 bases sitting between them. Looked up from germline, CDR1 is DFQATT and CDR2 is SNEGSKA (reference sequence). This CDR3 is 16 amino acids long. As DNA, the CDR3 is TGCAGTGCTAGGGATTATGGTGCAGGGCTGACCGGGGAGCTGTTTTTT. This sequence encodes CSARDYGAGLTGELFF.

This clonotype has at least ten counts. The V call is TRBV7-2, the J call TRBJ2-5, with TRBD2 matching 10 bases. J lost 5 bases, V lost 4 bases, and 7 bases had no gene match. Germline loops: CDR1 SGHTA, CDR2 FQGNSA. This CDR3 is built from 15 residues. CDR3 nucleotides: TGTGCCAGCAGCTCATCTAGCGGGAGCTGGGAGACCCAGTACTTC. Encoded protein: CASSSSSGSWETQYF.

This clonotype was observed a handful of times. V and J are TRBV20-1 and TRBJ2-4; 7 nucleotides agree with TRBD2. J gave up 2 bases and V 5 bases, and 3 bases lay outside the gene matches. CDR1 DFQATT and CDR2 SNEGSKA come from the germline V gene (reference sequence). This CDR3 comprises 13 residues. As DNA, the CDR3 is TGCAGTGCTGGCGGGAGATCCAAAAACATTCAGTACTTC. It translates to CSAGGRSKNIQYF.

This clonotype was seen only a few times. This rearrangement joins TRBV4-3 to TRBJ1-4, with no clear D. Trimming stripped 1 base from V and 8 bases from J, with 11 bases between. The CDR3 is 14 residues long. CDR1 and CDR2 (germline): LGHNA, YSLEER. The CDR3 protein is CASSQVKDGEKLFF. Here the CDR3 DNA reads TGCGCCAGCAGCCAAGTCAAGGATGGGGAAAAACTGTTTTTT.